The present T cell receptor beta chain was sequenced within a study of CD8+ T cells in alopecia areata. Overall study: The drug, tofacitinib, lasted 6 to 18 months, followed by 6 months off drug.

This clone was seen a few times. Its cognate antigen is unknown. Study-level results: Within the top 100, expanded CD8+ clones significantly decreased with tofacitinib, as did scalp clonality.

Regarding treatment: oral pan-JAK inhibitor, 5-10 mg twice daily. The sequencing template was cDNA reverse transcribed from extracted RNA. The method was immunoSEQ multiplex PCR; TCRdb's version includes in-frame clones alone and lacks a portion of them. The profile shows some 99,000 clones, 50% to 75% of them singletons. The CDR3 covers 13 residues. V lost 8 bases and J 7 bases, leaving 12 bases between the germline ends. The germline CDR1 and CDR2 sequences are MNHEY and SMNVEV (reference sequence). This chain connects TRBV27 to TRBJ1-6; unclear D gene. The sample consisted of CD8+ T cells sorted from blood, taken at week 4, from a patient treated with tofacitinib. This receptor was obtained from a human donor with alopecia areata. Written as DNA, the CDR3 is TGTGCCAGCGCTCCTTCCAGAAATTCACCCCTCCACTTT. Protein: CASAPSRNSPLHF.